Each of the 5 T cell receptor beta chains below was sequenced from the same sample in a study of CD8+CD57+ T cells in acquired aplastic anemia. Those patients picked for sequencing had displayed CD8+CD57+ cell expansion on flow cytometry. TCR beta VDJ and CDR3 profiling used genomic DNA as template. One entry per CDR3 protein results from TCRdb running MiXCR on the reads. This sample has 270,000 or so distinct CDR3 sequences, with 82% found just once. The sample comprised sorted CD4+, CD8+, or CD8+CD57+ T cells (not recorded which) from PBMCs. These receptors all stem from a human donor with aplastic anemia.

This clonotype was found many times. The chain employs TRBV7-8 and TRBJ2-1; D may be TRBD1 (6 bases). The germline V gene encodes CDR1 SGHVS and CDR2 FQNEAQ. Trimming removed 7 bases from V and 2 bases from J, with 18 bases in between. The CDR3 runs to 16 residues. The CDR3 spells CASTDRTAPPYNEQFF. CDR3 DNA sequence: TGTGCCAGCACCGATAGGACAGCCCCGCCCTACAATGAGCAGTTCTTC.

This clonotype was recorded once. As the CDR3 is not closed by the conserved phenylalanine or tryptophan, this likely results from a read error. The DNA is left out, because the CDR3 cannot be placed on it with certainty; the CDR3 is given as TCRdb lists it. The chain has TRBV19 and TRBJ2-1. The CDR3 comprises 15 residues, both ends counted. The V gene's germline CDR1 is LNHDA and CDR2 SQIVND (reference sequence). The chain's CDR3 is CASSLDSLAYQYLFP.

This rearrangement joins TRBV7-2 to TRBJ2-7; maybe TRBD2 (5 bases). From germline, CDR1 is SGHTA and CDR2 FQGNSA. V lost 1 base to trimming and J lost 3 bases, with 10 bases between them. The CDR3 sequence is 14 residues long. CDR3 DNA: TGTGCCAGCAGCTTAGGTGGGGAGTTCTACGAGCAGTACTTC. Its translation: CASSLGGEFYEQYF.

This clonotype was detected only a few times. The CDR3 bases are TGTGCCAGCAGTGAAAAGGGGAACTATGGCTACACCTTC. Translation gives CASSEKGNYGYTF. This chain joins TRBV2 and TRBJ1-2; D may be TRBD1 (5 bases). From germline, CDR1 is SNHLY and CDR2 FYNNEI. V was cut by 2 bases and J by 2 bases, with 6 bases left in between. This CDR3 has 13 residues. The whole variable domain, filled in from reference TRBV2 and TRBJ1-2, reads EPEVTQTPSHQVTQMGQEVILRCVPISNHLYFYWYRQILGQKVEFLVSFYNNEISEKSEIFDDQFSVERPDGSNFTLKIRSTKLEDSAMYFCASSEKGNYGYTFGSGTRLTVV.

With respect to this clonotype: Relative to the germline gene, one junction end is altered; a read error may explain this. The chain employs TRBV7-8 and TRBJ2-3, with a tentative D call TRBD1 (7 bases). CDR3 length: 14 residues. Germline V gives CDR1 SGHVS, CDR2 FQNEAQ. CDR3 region: CASSFGRRGAKPQF. The CDR3 bases are TGTGCCAGCAGCTTCGGTCGCAGGGGGGCTAAGCCGCAGTTT.